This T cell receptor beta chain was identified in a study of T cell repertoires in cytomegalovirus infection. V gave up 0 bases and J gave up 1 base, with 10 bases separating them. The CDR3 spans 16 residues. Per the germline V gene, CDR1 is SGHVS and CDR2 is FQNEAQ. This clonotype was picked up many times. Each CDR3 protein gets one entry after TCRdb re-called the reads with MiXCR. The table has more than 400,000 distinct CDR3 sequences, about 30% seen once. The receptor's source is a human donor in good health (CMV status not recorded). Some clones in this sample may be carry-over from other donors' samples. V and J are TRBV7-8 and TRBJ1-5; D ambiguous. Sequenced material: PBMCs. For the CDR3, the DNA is TGTGCCAGCAGCTTAGCAGGGAAGATAAGCAATCAGCCCCAGCATTTT. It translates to CASSLAGKISNQPQHF.